The TCR beta chain under discussion was sequenced for a study of identical twins. This clonotype was observed a few times. TCRdb re-derived calls from the 5' RACE reads in MiXCR, one entry per CDR3 protein. The table lists roughly 480,000 distinct CDR3 sequences, 24% of them singletons, with 2.5% to 3.5% in the top ten. Germline CDR1 reads SGDLS; CDR2 reads YYNGEE. This CDR3 is 14 amino acids long. Between the trimmed V and J ends, which lost 0 bases and 2 bases, there was a span of 9 bases. These data also formed part of another study, on T cells expressing NK-cell markers.

The chain is built from TRBV9 and TRBJ2-7; maybe TRBD1 (6 bases). Source material: CD4+ T cells sorted from blood. This TCR derives from a woman aged 18-35 years in good health. The CDR3 nucleotides are TGTGCCAGCAGCGTAGGGCCAGGGGCCTACGAGCAGTACTTC. This encodes CASSVGPGAYEQYF.